These 26 T cell receptor beta chains were all obtained from the same sample, sequenced in a study of neurological immune-mediated disorders. TCRdb independently ran MiXCR on the 5' RACE reads; one entry per CDR3 protein. Of tens of thousands of distinct CDR3 sequences in the sample, around 3.4% were seen once. The sequenced sample was PBMCs. The receptors derive from a woman between 50 and 59 years old with multiple sclerosis.

This clonotype was found once. Germline and junction disagree at one end, which may indicate a read error. This sequence joins TRBV9 and TRBJ2-5, with TRBD2 as a possible D gene (6 bases). The CDR3 loop spans 16 amino acids. From germline, CDR1 is SGDLS and CDR2 YYNGEE. CDR3 sequence (DNA): TGTACCAGTAGCCCCCGCGGAGGGTGGGGGGAAGAGACCCAGTACTTC. Translated: CTSSPRGGWGEETQYF. Complete variable domain (other parts from reference TRBV9 and TRBJ2-5): DSGVTQTPKHLITATGQRVTLRCSPRSGDLSVYWYQQSLDQGLQFLIQYYNGEERAKGNILERFSAQQFPDLHSELNLSSLELGDSALYFCTSSPRGGWGEETQYFGPGTRLLVL.

A note on this clonotype: A clone one base away is much larger, so this may be a read error. The CDR3 reads CASSVAPSTDKQYF. CDR3 bases: TGTGCCAGCAGCGTAGCTCCAAGCACAGATAAGCAGTATTTT. The rearrangement joins TRBV9 to TRBJ2-3, with D uncertain. Germline CDR1 SGDLS, CDR2 YYNGEE. This CDR3 comprises 14 residues.

This clonotype was seen many times. The chain links TRBV4-3 to TRBJ2-3; D is possibly TRBD1 (5 bases). This CDR3 is 14 amino acids long. Trimming stripped 3 bases from V and 0 bases from J, with 7 bases between. The germline CDR1 and CDR2 sequences are LGHNA and YSLEER. The CDR3 region is CASSQKGSTDTQYF. CDR3 DNA: TGCGCCAGCAGCCAGAAGGGGAGCACAGATACGCAGTATTTT.

The sample holds many counts of this clonotype. The J gene is TRBJ2-7, the V gene TRBV5-1; 8 nucleotides align to TRBD1. This CDR3 is built from 14 residues. CDR1 SGHRS and CDR2 YFSETQ come from the germline V gene. Trimming took 4 bases from V and 3 from J; bases not matched to a gene: 6. CDR3 DNA: TGCGCCAGCAGCCTCACAGGGGGTGACTACGAGCAGTACTTC. It is translated as CASSLTGGDYEQYF.

This clonotype has ten or more counts. CDR3 sequence: CASSLDVAEQYF. The CDR3, as DNA: TGTGCCAGCAGCTTGGACGTTGCGGAGCAGTACTTC. V is TRBV7-2 and J is TRBJ2-7; D unclear. In germline, CDR1 is SGHTA, CDR2 FQGNSA. Trimming took off 3 bases at V and 7 bases at J, with 10 bases between the two ends. The CDR3 is 12 amino acids.

This clonotype was recorded many times. The chain employs TRBV29-1 and TRBJ2-1; TRBD2 aligns across 14 bases. V was pared by 6 bases and J by 5 bases, with 9 bases of the junction left unmatched. The CDR3 extends over 16 amino acids. The germline CDR1 and CDR2 sequences are SQVTM and ANQGSEA. The CDR3 coding sequence is TGCAGCGTACCTAAGGGACTAGCGGGGGCCAACAATGAGCAGTTCTTC. Protein sequence: CSVPKGLAGANNEQFF.

There are many counts of this clonotype. The genes are TRBV25-1 and TRBJ1-5; TRBD1 might be the D (6 bases). Germline lookup yields CDR1 MGHDK and CDR2 SYGVNS. V shed 4 bases and J shed 7 bases, with 14 bases lying between them. The CDR3 has 14 amino acids. CDR3 DNA sequence: TGTGCCAGCAGTGCAACAGGGATGGGCCAGCCCCAGCATTTT. This codes for CASSATGMGQPQHF. Filled out from reference TRBV25-1 and TRBJ1-5, the complete variable domain reads EADIYQTPRYLVIGTGKKITLECSQTMGHDKMYWYQQDPGMELHLIHYSYGVNSTEKGDLSSESTVSRIRTEHFPLTLESARPSHTSQYLCASSATGMGQPQHFGDGTRLSIL.

This clonotype was observed at least ten times. The gene calls are TRBV9 and TRBJ2-5, with TRBD2 matching over 15 bases. The trim removed 4 bases at V and 2 bases at J, leaving 6 bases unmatched. The CDR3 runs 17 residues. Germline V gives CDR1 SGDLS, CDR2 YYNGEE. The CDR3 here is CASSPTGTSGGQETQYF. The CDR3 DNA reads TGTGCCAGCAGCCCGACCGGGACTAGCGGGGGGCAAGAGACCCAGTACTTC.

The rearrangement joins TRBV15 to TRBJ2-3; tentatively, D is TRBD2 (6 bases). Germline assignment: CDR1 LNHNV and CDR2 YYDKDF (reference sequence). This CDR3 is built from 16 residues. The germline V and J ends were trimmed by 0 bases and 0 bases, with 10 bases remaining between them. The CDR3 DNA is TGTGCCACCAGCAGAGAAAAGGCGGGGAGCACAGATACGCAGTATTTT. As protein: CATSREKAGSTDTQYF.

This clonotype was counted between two and nine times. The rearrangement links TRBV20-1 to TRBJ1-5; no definite D call. The CDR3 extends over 12 amino acids. From germline, CDR1 is DFQATT and CDR2 SNEGSKA (reference sequence). The ends were cut back, 6 bases at V and 5 bases at J, with 11 bases in the middle. CDR3 residues: CSARRIDQPQHF. The CDR3 nucleotides are TGCAGTGCCCGAAGGATAGATCAGCCCCAGCATTTT.

The V and J genes are TRBV7-6 and TRBJ2-5; 14 positions agree with TRBD2. CDR1 and CDR2 (germline): SGHVS, FNYEAQ. Trimming removed 1 base from V and 5 bases from J; junction bases left unmatched: 3. The CDR3 is made up of 16 amino acids. For the CDR3, the DNA is TGTGCCAGCAGCTTAGAACGGACTAGCGGGGGGGAGACCCAGTACTTC. Encoded protein: CASSLERTSGGETQYF.

In this sample, this clonotype turned up many times. The chain links TRBV10-1 to TRBJ2-5; 7 nucleotides align to TRBD1. This CDR3 region has 16 residues. Germline V gene lookup returns CDR1 WNHNN and CDR2 SYGVQD (reference sequence). The V segment lost 5 bases and the J segment 4 bases; nucleotides outside the gene matches: 13. CDR3 amino acids: CASSKTRTGRRETQYF. CDR3 DNA: TGCGCCAGCAGTAAAACCCGGACAGGTAGAAGAGAGACCCAGTACTTC.

This clonotype was counted only a few times. The V call is TRBV11-3, the J call TRBJ2-1; the D is unclear. The germline CDR1 and CDR2 sequences are SGHNT and YENEEA. The CDR3 loop spans 16 amino acids. Trimming took off 1 base at V and 5 bases at J, with 15 bases between the two ends. The CDR3: CASSLGGQTPNNEQFF. The CDR3 nucleotides read TGTGCCAGCAGCTTAGGGGGTCAAACACCCAACAATGAGCAGTTCTTC.

This clonotype was counted many times. The chain combines TRBV9 with TRBJ2-1; 10 bases fit TRBD2. The CDR3 sequence is 20 residues long. V lost 3 bases and J lost 10; bases outside the gene matches: 25. Germline V gives CDR1 SGDLS, CDR2 YYNGEE. The CDR3 reads CASSAPSPAGGEIWRGEQFF. The DNA of the CDR3 is TGTGCCAGCAGCGCGCCCTCCCCAGCGGGGGGGGAAATTTGGAGAGGGGAGCAGTTCTTC.

This CDR3 is CASSLTDSNQPQHF. The CDR3 coding sequence is TGTGCCAGCAGCTTGACAGATAGCAATCAGCCCCAGCATTTT. The rearrangement uses TRBV7-2 and TRBJ1-5; weak D call: TRBD1 (5 bases). The V end was cut by 3 bases, the J end by 0 bases, with 6 bases between. Germline loops: CDR1 SGHTA, CDR2 FQGNSA. This CDR3 contains 14 residues.

Comments on this clonotype: Since the CDR3 does not end with the conserved phenylalanine or tryptophan, this likely comes from a read error. The rearrangement joins TRBV3-1 to TRBJ2-6; 8 nucleotides agree with TRBD1. From germline, CDR1 is LGHDT and CDR2 YNNKEL (reference sequence). CDR3 size: 17 residues. The CDR3 DNA reads as TGTGCCAGCGCCCGGGACAGGTTGCCCTCTGGGGCCAAAGTCCTGACTATC. It encodes CASARDRLPSGAKVLTI.

This clonotype was found many times. J is TRBJ1-6 and V is TRBV7-2; possible D gene TRBD1, 5 bases. V lost 5 bases and J 10 bases, leaving 18 bases between the germline ends. The CDR3 covers 15 residues. The germline V gene has CDR1 SGHTA and CDR2 FQGNSA. This CDR3 is CASSAMGLIGSPLHF. DNA of the CDR3: TGTGCCAGCAGCGCCATGGGACTAATTGGCTCACCCCTCCACTTT.

This clonotype was recorded many times. The chain links TRBV25-1 to TRBJ2-5; D remains unclear. With 4 bases removed from V and 4 bases from J, the gap between germline ends came to 4 bases. This CDR3 has 11 amino acids. The germline V gene encodes CDR1 MGHDK and CDR2 SYGVNS. The CDR3 bases are TGTGCCAGCAGTGCTCCAGAGACCCAGTACTTC. It yields the protein CASSAPETQYF.

This clonotype appeared many times. The rearrangement uses TRBV19 and TRBJ1-5, with D unclear. This CDR3 contains 15 residues. V dropped 5 bases and J dropped 2 bases, with 13 bases sitting between them. Germline V gene lookup returns CDR1 LNHDA and CDR2 SQIVND (reference sequence). In DNA, the CDR3 is TGTGCCAGTAGTCCCCCGTGGTTAGGCAATCAGCCCCAGCATTTT. Translating it yields CASSPPWLGNQPQHF.

The sample holds many counts of this clonotype. CDR3 DNA sequence: TGCGCCAGCAGCTTGGCTTTATCGCCGACAGCGAGGAACACTGAAGCTTTCTTT. It encodes CASSLALSPTARNTEAFF. This sequence joins TRBV5-1 and TRBJ1-1; D may be TRBD1 (5 bases). The CDR3 is made up of 18 amino acids. Germline loops: CDR1 SGHRS, CDR2 YFSETQ. The V and J ends lost 0 bases and 1 base respectively, with 19 bases between them.

At least ten counts were recorded for this clonotype. The J gene is TRBJ2-5, the V gene TRBV5-1; TRBD1 is a possible D gene (6 bases). Trimming cost V 6 bases and J 5 bases, with 11 bases left between them. The CDR3 has 12 amino acids. Germline V gene data show CDR1 as SGHRS and CDR2 as YFSETQ. The CDR3 DNA reads TGCGCCAGCACCGACCAGGGGGAGACCCAGTACTTC. This translates into CASTDQGETQYF.

This clonotype showed up many times. Here the CDR3 DNA reads TGTGCCATCAGTGAGTCGTTGGCTGGACGGAGCTCCTACGAGCAGTACTTC. Its protein is CAISESLAGRSSYEQYF. This chain connects TRBV10-3 to TRBJ2-7; D not certain. The CDR3 sequence is 17 residues long. With 0 bases removed from V and 0 bases from J, the gap between germline ends came to 15 bases. Germline CDR1 and CDR2: ENHRY and SYGVKD.

This clonotype was counted many times. V usage is TRBV6-2 or TRBV6-3 and J usage is TRBJ2-7, with TRBD2 matching over 8 bases. J was trimmed by 4 bases and V by 6 bases; bases with no gene match: 11. Germline V CDR1 and CDR2: MNHEY, SVGEGT. This CDR3 is 15 amino acids long. The CDR3, as DNA: TGTGCCAGCAGCCCGGGAGGGCGGGGACTGTACGAGCAGTACTTC. Protein sequence: CASSPGGRGLYEQYF.

This clonotype has ten or more counts. This chain uses TRBV7-2 with TRBJ2-1; 9 positions agree with TRBD1. With V trimmed by 1 base and J by 6 bases, 4 bases remained unmatched. The CDR3 is made up of 15 amino acids. Germline CDR1 SGHTA, CDR2 FQGNSA. The CDR3 here is CASSLVGTGINEQFF. As DNA, the CDR3 is TGTGCCAGCAGCTTAGTAGGGACAGGGATCAATGAGCAGTTCTTC.

This clonotype was counted many times. The V call is TRBV27, the J call TRBJ1-1; D remains ambiguous. Germline V gene data show CDR1 as MNHEY and CDR2 as SMNVEV (reference sequence). The CDR3 length is 15 residues. Trimming stripped 5 bases from V and 4 bases from J, with 17 bases between. The CDR3 is CASSVMRGRSTEAFF. The DNA for the CDR3 is TGTGCCAGCAGTGTAATGCGAGGCAGGAGCACTGAAGCTTTCTTT.

This clonotype was recorded at least ten times. The V call is TRBV7-9, the J call TRBJ1-1; 8 bases agree with TRBD1. Germline V CDR1 and CDR2: SEHNR, FQNEAQ (reference sequence). Trimming took 5 bases from V and 4 from J; bases not matched to a gene: 6. The CDR3 runs to 14 residues. CDR3 region: CASSVPRGRTEAFF. The CDR3 DNA sequence: TGTGCCAGCAGCGTACCCAGGGGGCGCACTGAAGCTTTCTTT.